This T cell receptor beta chain is from a study of T-cell reconstitution after alpha-beta-depleted transplantation in children. A TCRbeta library incorporating unique molecular identifiers was prepared. Each CDR3 protein gets one entry after TCRdb re-called the PCR reads with MiXCR. The sample records hundreds of thousands of distinct CDR3 sequences, roughly 9.5% being singletons. CDR1 DFQATT and CDR2 SNEGSKA come from the germline V gene (reference sequence). V gave up 4 bases and J gave up 2 bases; unmatched junction bases: 6. This CDR3 has 15 amino acids. This clonotype was detected a few times. This receptor was identified in a human donor who donated a stem cell graft to a child with SCID. This sequence joins TRBV20-1 and TRBJ2-7, with 12 nucleotides matching TRBD2. The sequencing here drew on PBMCs from the stem cell graft donor, taken from the stem cell graft. DNA of the CDR3: TGCAGTGCTATTGGTCCTAGCGGGGGGGCCTACGAGCAGTACTTC. It yields the protein CSAIGPSGGAYEQYF.